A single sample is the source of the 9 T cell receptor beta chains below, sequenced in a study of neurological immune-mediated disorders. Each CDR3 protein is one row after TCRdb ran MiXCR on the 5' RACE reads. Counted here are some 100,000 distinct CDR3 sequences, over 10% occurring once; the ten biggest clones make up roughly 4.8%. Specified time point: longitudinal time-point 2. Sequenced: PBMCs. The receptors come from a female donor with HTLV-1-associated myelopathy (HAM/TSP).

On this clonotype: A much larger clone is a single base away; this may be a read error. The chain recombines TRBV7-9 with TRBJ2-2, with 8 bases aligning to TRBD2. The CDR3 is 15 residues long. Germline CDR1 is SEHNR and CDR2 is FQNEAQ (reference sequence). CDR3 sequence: CDSSPSGGHTGELFF. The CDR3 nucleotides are TGTGACAGCAGCCCGAGCGGGGGCCACACCGGGGAGCTGTTTTTT.

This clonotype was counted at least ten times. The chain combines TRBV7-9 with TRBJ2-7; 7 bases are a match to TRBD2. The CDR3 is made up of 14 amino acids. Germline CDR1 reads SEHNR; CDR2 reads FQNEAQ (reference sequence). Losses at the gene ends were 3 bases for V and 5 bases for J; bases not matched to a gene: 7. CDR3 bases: TGTGCCAGCAGCTTTCCCGGGGAGGGTAACGAGCAGTACTTC. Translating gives CASSFPGEGNEQYF.

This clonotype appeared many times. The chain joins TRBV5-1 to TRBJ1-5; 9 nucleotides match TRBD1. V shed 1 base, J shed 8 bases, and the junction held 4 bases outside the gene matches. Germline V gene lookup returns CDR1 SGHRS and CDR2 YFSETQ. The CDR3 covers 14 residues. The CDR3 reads CASSLMGQGKPQHF. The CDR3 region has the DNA TGCGCCAGCAGCTTGATGGGACAGGGTAAGCCCCAGCATTTT.

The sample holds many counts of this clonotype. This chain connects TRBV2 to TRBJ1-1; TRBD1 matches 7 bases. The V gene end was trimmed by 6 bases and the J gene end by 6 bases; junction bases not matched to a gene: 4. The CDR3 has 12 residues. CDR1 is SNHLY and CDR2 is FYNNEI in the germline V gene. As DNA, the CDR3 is TGTGCCAGCAGAGGGACAGACGCTGAAGCTTTCTTT. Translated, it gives CASRGTDAEAFF.

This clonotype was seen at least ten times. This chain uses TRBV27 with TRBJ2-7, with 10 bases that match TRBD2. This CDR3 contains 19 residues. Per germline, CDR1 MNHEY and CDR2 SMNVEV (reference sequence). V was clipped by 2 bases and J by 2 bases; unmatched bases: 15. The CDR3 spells CASSLTRPSGGTAAYEQYF. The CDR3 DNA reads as TGTGCCAGCAGTTTAACCCGGCCTAGCGGGGGAACCGCGGCCTACGAGCAGTACTTC.

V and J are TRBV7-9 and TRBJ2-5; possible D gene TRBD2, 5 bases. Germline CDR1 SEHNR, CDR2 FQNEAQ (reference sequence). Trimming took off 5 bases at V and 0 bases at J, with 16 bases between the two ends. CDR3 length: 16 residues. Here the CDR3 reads CASSPSSEGYQETQYF. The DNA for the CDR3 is TGTGCCAGCAGCCCCTCCTCCGAGGGATACCAAGAGACCCAGTACTTC. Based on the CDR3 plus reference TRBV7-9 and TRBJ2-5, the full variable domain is DTGVSQNPRHKITKRGQNVTFRCDPISEHNRLYWYRQTLGQGPEFLTYFQNEAQLEKSRLLSDRFSAERPKGSFSTLEIQRTEQGDSAMYLCASSPSSEGYQETQYFGPGTRLLVL.

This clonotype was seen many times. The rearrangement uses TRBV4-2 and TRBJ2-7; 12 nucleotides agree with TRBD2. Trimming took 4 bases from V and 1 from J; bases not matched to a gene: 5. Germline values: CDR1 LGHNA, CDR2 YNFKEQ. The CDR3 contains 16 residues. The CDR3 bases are TGTGCCAGCAGCCGACCGACTAGCGGGGGTTCCTACGAGCAGTACTTC. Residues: CASSRPTSGGSYEQYF.

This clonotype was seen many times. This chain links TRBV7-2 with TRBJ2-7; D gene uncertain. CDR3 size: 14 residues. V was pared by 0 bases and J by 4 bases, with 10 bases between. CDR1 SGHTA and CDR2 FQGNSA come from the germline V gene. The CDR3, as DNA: TGTGCCAGCAGCTTAGCGGTAACGACTTACGAGCAGTACTTC. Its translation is CASSLAVTTYEQYF.

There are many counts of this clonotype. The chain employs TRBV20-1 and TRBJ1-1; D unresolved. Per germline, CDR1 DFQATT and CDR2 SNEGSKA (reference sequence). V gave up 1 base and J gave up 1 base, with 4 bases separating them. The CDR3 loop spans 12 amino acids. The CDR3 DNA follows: TGCAGTGCTAGAGCAGGGAACACTGAAGCTTTCTTT. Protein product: CSARAGNTEAFF.